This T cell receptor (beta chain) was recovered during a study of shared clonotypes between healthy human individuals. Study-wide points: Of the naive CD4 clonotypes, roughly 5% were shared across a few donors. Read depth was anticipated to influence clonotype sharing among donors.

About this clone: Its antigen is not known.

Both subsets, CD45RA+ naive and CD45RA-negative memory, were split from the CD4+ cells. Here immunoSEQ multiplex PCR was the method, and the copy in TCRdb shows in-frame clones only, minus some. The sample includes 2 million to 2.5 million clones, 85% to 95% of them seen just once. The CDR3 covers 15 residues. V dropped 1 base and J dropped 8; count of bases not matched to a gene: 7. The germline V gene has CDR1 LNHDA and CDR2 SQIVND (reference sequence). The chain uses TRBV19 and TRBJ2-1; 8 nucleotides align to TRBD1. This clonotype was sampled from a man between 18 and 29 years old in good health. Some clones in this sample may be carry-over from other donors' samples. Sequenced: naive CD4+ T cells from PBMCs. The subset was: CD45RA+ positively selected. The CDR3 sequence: CASSIARGPGDEQFF. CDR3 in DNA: TGTGCCAGTAGTATAGCCAGGGGGCCTGGGGATGAGCAGTTCTTC.